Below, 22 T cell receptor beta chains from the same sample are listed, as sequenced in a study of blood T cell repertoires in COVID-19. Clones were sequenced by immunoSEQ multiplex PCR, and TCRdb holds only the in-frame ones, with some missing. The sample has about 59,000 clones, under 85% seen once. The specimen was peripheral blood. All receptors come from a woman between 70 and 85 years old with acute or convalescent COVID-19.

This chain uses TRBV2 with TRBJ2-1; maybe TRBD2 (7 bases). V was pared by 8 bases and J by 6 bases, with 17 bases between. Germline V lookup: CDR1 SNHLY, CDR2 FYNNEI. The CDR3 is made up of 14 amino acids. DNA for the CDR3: TGTGCCAGCCATGACGTGAGGGGGGGCAATGAGCAGTTCTTC. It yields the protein CASHDVRGGNEQFF.

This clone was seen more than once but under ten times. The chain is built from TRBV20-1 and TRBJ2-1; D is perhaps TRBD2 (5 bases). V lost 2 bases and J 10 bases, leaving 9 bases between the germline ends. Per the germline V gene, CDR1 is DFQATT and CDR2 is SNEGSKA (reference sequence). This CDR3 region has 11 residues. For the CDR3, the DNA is TGCAGTGCTAGACTAGGAGGCGAGCAGTTCTTC. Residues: CSARLGGEQFF.

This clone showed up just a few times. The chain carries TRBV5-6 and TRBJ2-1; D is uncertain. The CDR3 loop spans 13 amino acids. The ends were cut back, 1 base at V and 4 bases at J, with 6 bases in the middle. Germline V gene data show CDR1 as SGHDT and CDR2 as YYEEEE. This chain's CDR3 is CASSLSVYNEQFF. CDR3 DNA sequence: TGTGCCAGCAGCTTGTCGGTTTACAATGAGCAGTTCTTC.

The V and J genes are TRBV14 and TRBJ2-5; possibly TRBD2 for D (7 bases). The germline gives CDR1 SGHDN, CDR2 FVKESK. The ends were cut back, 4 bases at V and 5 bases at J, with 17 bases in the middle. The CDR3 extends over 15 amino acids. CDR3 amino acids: CASSPGGGVGETQYF. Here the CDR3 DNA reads TGTGCCAGCAGCCCGGGGGGCGGCGTGGGCGAGACCCAGTACTTC.

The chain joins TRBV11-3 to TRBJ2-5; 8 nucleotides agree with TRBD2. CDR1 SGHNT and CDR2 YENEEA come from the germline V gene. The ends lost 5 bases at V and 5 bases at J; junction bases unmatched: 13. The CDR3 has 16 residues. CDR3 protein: CASSPMGGGLGETQYF. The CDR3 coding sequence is TGTGCCAGCAGCCCGATGGGCGGGGGGCTGGGGGAGACCCAGTACTTC.

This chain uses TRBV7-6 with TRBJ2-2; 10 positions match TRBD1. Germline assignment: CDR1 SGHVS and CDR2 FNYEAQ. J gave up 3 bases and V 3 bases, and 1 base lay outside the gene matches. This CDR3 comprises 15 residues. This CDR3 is CASSFGQGDTGELFF. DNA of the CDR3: TGTGCCAGCAGCTTCGGACAGGGGGACACCGGGGAGCTGTTTTTT.

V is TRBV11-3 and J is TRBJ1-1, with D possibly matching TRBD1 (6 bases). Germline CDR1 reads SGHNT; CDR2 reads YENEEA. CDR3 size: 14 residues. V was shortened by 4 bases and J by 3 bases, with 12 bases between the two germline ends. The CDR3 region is CASSSSTGYTEAFF. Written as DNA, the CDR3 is TGTGCCAGCAGCTCGTCAACAGGGTACACTGAAGCTTTCTTT.

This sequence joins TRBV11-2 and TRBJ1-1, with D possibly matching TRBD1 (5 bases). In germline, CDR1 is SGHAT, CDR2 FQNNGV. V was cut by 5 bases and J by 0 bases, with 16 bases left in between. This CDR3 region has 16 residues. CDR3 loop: CASSPGAGRVNTEAFF. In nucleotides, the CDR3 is TGTGCCAGCAGCCCGGGCGCAGGGAGGGTGAACACTGAAGCTTTCTTT.

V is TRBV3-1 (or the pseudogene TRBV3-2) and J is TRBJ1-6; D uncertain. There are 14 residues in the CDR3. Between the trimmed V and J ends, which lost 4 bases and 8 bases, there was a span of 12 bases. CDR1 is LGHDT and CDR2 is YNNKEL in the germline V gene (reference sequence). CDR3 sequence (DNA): TGTGCCAGCAGCCCGGAGACGTCCGATTCACCCCTCCACTTT. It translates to CASSPETSDSPLHF.

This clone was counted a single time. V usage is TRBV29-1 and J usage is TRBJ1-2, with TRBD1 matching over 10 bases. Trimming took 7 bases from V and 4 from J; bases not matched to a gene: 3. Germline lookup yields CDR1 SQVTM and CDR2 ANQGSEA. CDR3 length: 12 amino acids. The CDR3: CSGQGAGYGYTF. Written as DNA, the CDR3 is TGCAGCGGACAGGGGGCAGGCTATGGCTACACCTTC.

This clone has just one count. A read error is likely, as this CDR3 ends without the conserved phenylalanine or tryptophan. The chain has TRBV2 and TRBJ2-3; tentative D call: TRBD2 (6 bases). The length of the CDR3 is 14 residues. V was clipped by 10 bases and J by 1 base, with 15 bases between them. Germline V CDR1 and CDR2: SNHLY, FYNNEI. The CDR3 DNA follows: TGTGCCAACTCGCGGGGCGCTCGCACAGATACGCAGTATCTT. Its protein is CANSRGARTDTQYL.

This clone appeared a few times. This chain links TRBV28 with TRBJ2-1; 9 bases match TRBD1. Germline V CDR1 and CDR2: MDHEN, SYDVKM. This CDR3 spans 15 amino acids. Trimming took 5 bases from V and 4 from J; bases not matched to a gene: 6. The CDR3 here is CASSKAGTGYNEQFF. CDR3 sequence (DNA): TGTGCCAGCAGTAAAGCCGGGACAGGGTACAATGAGCAGTTCTTC.

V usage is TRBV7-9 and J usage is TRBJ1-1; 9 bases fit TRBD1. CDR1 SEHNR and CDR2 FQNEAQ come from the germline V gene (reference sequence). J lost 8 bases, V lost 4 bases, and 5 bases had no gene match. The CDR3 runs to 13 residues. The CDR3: CASSSTGGGEAFF. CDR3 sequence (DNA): TGTGCCAGCAGCTCAACAGGGGGCGGGGAAGCTTTCTTT. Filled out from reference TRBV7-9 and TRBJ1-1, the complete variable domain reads DTGVSQNPRHKITKRGQNVTFRCDPISEHNRLYWYRQTLGQGPEFLTYFQNEAQLEKSRLLSDRFSAERPKGSFSTLEIQRTEQGDSAMYLCASSSTGGGEAFFGQGTRLTVV.

DNA of the CDR3: TGTGCCAGCAGCCGAGGACTAGCGGGGGGGGTTCAAGAGACCCAGTACTTC. Its translation: CASSRGLAGGVQETQYF. The genes are TRBV7-8 and TRBJ2-5; 15 bases match TRBD2. The junction had 6 bases not matched to a gene; V was cut back by 5 bases and J by 2 bases. The CDR3 runs 17 residues. Germline CDR1 reads SGHVS; CDR2 reads FQNEAQ.

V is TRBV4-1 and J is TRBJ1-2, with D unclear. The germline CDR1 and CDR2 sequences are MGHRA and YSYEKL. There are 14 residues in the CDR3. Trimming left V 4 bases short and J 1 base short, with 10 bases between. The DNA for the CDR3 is TGCGCCAGCAGCCGAGGAGGAGATAACTATGGCTACACCTTC. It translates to CASSRGGDNYGYTF.

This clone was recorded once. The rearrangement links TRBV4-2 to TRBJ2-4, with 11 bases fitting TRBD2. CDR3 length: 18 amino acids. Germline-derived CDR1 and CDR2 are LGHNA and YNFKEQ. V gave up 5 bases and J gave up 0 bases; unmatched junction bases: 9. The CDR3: CASSAASGGSQAKNIQYF. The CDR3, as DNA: TGTGCCAGCAGCGCCGCTAGCGGGGGGTCGCAAGCCAAAAACATTCAGTACTTC.

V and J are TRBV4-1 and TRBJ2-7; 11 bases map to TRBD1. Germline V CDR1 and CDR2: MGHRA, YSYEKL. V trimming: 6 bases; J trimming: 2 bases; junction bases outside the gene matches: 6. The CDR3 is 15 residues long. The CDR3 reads CASRLGTGGTYEQYF. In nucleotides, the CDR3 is TGCGCCAGCAGGTTAGGGACAGGGGGAACCTACGAGCAGTACTTC.

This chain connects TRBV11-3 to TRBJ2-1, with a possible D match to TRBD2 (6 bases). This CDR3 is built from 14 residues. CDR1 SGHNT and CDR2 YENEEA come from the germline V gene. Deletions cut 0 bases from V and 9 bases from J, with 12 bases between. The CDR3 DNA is TGTGCCAGCAGCTTAGATTGGGGAGGTGGTGAGCAGTTCTTC. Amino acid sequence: CASSLDWGGGEQFF.

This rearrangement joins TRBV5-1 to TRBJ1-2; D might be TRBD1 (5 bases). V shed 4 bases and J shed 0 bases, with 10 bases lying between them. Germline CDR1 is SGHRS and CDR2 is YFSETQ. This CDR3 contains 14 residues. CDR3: CASSPDSSNYGYTF. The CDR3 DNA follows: TGCGCCAGCAGCCCCGACAGCTCTAACTATGGCTACACCTTC.

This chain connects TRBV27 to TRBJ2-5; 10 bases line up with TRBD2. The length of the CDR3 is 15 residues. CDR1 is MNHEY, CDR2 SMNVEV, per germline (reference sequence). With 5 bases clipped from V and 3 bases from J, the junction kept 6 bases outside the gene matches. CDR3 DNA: TGTGCCAGCAGTGGAGCGGGGGGGAAAAAAGAGACCCAGTACTTC. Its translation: CASSGAGGKKETQYF.

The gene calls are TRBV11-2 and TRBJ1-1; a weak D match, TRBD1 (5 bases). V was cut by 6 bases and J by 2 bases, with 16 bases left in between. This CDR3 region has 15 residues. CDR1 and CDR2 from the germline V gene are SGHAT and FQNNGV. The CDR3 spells CASRLVAGLNTEAFF. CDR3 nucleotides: TGTGCCAGCAGACTGGTGGCAGGGCTAAACACTGAAGCTTTCTTT. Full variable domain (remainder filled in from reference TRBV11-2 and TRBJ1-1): EAGVAQSPRYKIIEKRQSVAFWCNPISGHATLYWYQQILGQGPKLLIQFQNNGVVDDSQLPKDRFSAERLKGVDSTLKIQPAKLEDSAVYLCASRLVAGLNTEAFFGQGTRLTVV.

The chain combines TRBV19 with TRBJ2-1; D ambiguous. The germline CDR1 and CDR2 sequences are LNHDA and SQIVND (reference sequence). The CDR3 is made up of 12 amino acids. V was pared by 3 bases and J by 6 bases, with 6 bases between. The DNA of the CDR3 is TGTGCCAGTAGTATCCGGTCCAATGAGCAGTTCTTC. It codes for CASSIRSNEQFF.